The rows below give T cell receptor beta chains drawn from one sample of a study of tumor-infiltrating lymphocytes in oesophageal squamous cell carcinoma. MiXCR, applied by TCRdb to the PCR reads, yields one record per CDR3 protein. The sample has more than 15,000 distinct CDR3 sequences, around 43% seen once. The sample was normal esophageal tissue next to the tumor. The source of these receptors is a male donor with esophageal squamous cell carcinoma. CDR3s include the opening cysteine and the closing phenylalanine or tryptophan. Fields, in order: D gene, V gene, J gene, clone size, CDR3 protein, CDR3 DNA. The D gene is left open where the match is weak. Clone size is given for some rows only: seen once, a few or many times, or a class if the clone is expanded.

D: .
V: TRBV10-2
J: TRBJ2-3
size: .
CDR3: CASSRDPADTQYF
DNA: TGCGCCAGCAGTAGGGACCCTGCGGATACGCAGTATTTT

D: .
V: TRBV7-3
J: TRBJ2-1
size: medium-sized
CDR3: CASSPSGVSYNEQFF
DNA: TGTGCCAGCAGTCCCTCGGGAGTATCCTACAATGAGCAGTTCTTC

D: TRBD2
V: TRBV5-6
J: TRBJ2-7
size: .
CDR3: CASSSGTSGYEQYF
DNA: TGTGCCAGCAGCTCGGGGACTAGCGGCTACGAGCAGTACTTC

D: TRBD2
V: TRBV28
J: TRBJ2-5
size: few
CDR3: CASSSGGREGKTQYF
DNA: TGTGCCAGCAGCTCTGGTGGGCGGGAGGGAAAGACCCAGTACTTC

D: .
V: TRBV7-3
J: TRBJ2-1
size: once
CDR3: CASSPAGSGEQFF
DNA: TGTGCCAGCAGCCCCGCGGGATCGGGTGAGCAGTTCTTC

D: TRBD1
V: TRBV12-3/TRBV12-4
J: TRBJ2-5
size: .
CDR3: CASSLALGQGQETQYF
DNA: TGTGCCAGCAGTTTAGCGTTGGGACAGGGTCAAGAGACCCAGTACTTC

D: TRBD1
V: TRBV24-1
J: TRBJ2-2
size: many
CDR3: CATSDAGTANTGELFF
DNA: TGTGCCACCAGTGATGCCGGGACAGCGAACACCGGGGAGCTGTTTTTT

D: .
V: TRBV7-9
J: TRBJ2-7
size: once
CDR3: CASSWQGPGDSPLHF
DNA: TGTGCCAGCAGCTGGCAGGGTCCAGGAGATTCACCCCTCCACTTC

D: TRBD2
V: TRBV12-5
J: TRBJ2-1
size: .
CDR3: CASGSLSGTEQFF
DNA: TGTGCTAGTGGTTCTCTTAGCGGGACGGAGCAGTTCTTC

D: TRBD2
V: TRBV12-3/TRBV12-4
J: TRBJ2-5
size: .
CDR3: CASSQTSGRASEQYF
DNA: TGTGCCAGCAGCCAGACTAGCGGGAGGGCCAGTGAGCAGTACTTC

D: .
V: TRBV27
J: TRBJ2-7
size: once
CDR3: CASSPLGGSYEQYF
DNA: TGTGCCAGCAGTCCCTTAGGGGGTTCCTACGAGCAGTACTTC

D: .
V: TRBV5-1
J: TRBJ2-2
size: .
CDR3: CASSFQELTGELFF
DNA: TGCGCCAGCAGCTTCCAGGAATTAACCGGGGAGCTGTTTTTT

D: TRBD1
V: TRBV7-2
J: TRBJ2-7
size: .
CDR3: CASSLRQGPSYEQYF
DNA: TGTGCCAGCAGCTTGAGACAGGGTCCCTCCTACGAGCAGTACTTC

D: .
V: TRBV28
J: TRBJ2-5
size: many
CDR3: CASSVSGETQYF
DNA: TGTGCCAGCAGTGTAAGCGGGGAGACCCAGTACTTC

D: .
V: TRBV5-6
J: TRBJ2-3
size: .
CDR3: CASGSGTDTQYF
DNA: TGTGCCAGCGGGTCTGGCACAGATACGCAGTATTTT

D: .
V: TRBV6-1
J: TRBJ2-7
size: once
CDR3: CATRGSPSEQYF
DNA: TGTGCCACCCGGGGGTCGCCCTCCGAGCAGTACTTC

D: TRBD1
V: TRBV11-3
J: TRBJ2-2
size: many
CDR3: CASSLEQGAIGELFF
DNA: TGTGCCAGCAGCTTGGAACAGGGGGCGATCGGAGAGCTGTTTTTT

D: TRBD1
V: TRBV6-2/TRBV6-3
J: TRBJ2-4
size: .
CDR3: CASSPPPGTALGEQYF
DNA: TGTGCCAGCAGCCCCCCGCCCGGGACAGCCTTGGGGGAGCAGTACTTC

D: TRBD2
V: TRBV7-2
J: TRBJ2-1
size: .
CDR3: CASSLKLAGGNNEQFF
DNA: TGTGCCAGCAGCTTGAAACTAGCGGGAGGGAATAATGAGCAGTTCTTC

D: .
V: TRBV11-3
J: TRBJ2-3
size: many
CDR3: CASSPGMGDTQYF
DNA: TGTGCCAGCAGCCCCGGCATGGGGGATACGCAGTATTTT

D: TRBD2
V: TRBV12-5
J: TRBJ2-3
size: medium-sized
CDR3: CASGPGTSGMADTQYF
DNA: TGTGCTAGTGGTCCCGGGACTAGCGGGATGGCAGATACGCAGTATTTT

D: .
V: TRBV27
J: TRBJ1-6
size: many
CDR3: CASSLRIRNNSPLHF
DNA: TGTGCCAGCAGTCTCCGAATTAGAAATAATTCACCCCTCCACTTT

D: .
V: TRBV5-6
J: TRBJ2-7
size: .
CDR3: CASSSPVTDYEQYF
DNA: TGTGCCAGCAGCTCCCCGGTTACAGACTACGAGCAGTACTTC

D: TRBD1
V: TRBV5-1
J: TRBJ2-1
size: many
CDR3: CASRQGPTNEQFF
DNA: TGCGCCAGCCGACAGGGGCCCACGAATGAGCAGTTCTTC

D: .
V: TRBV28
J: TRBJ2-7
size: many
CDR3: CASSVASWEQYF
DNA: TGTGCCAGCAGTGTGGCCTCGTGGGAGCAGTACTTC

D: .
V: TRBV6-1
J: TRBJ2-6
size: many
CDR3: CASTTRSSGANVLTF
DNA: TGTGCCAGCACCACGAGGAGCTCTGGGGCCAACGTCCTGACTTTC

D: .
V: TRBV19
J: TRBJ2-6
size: .
CDR3: CASSIPGRPDRGGANVLTF
DNA: TGTGCCAGTAGTATCCCGGGGCGGCCGGATCGCGGTGGGGCCAACGTCCTGACTTTC

D: TRBD2
V: TRBV7-4
J: TRBJ2-1
size: .
CDR3: CASSLAPLGDGRGSYNEQFF
DNA: TGTGCCAGCAGCCTCGCTCCCCTCGGGGACGGGAGGGGATCCTACAATGAGCAGTTCTTC

D: .
V: TRBV7-8
J: TRBJ1-1
size: .
CDR3: CASSLVSFPYAEAFF
DNA: TGTGCCAGCAGCTTAGTTTCGTTCCCCTACGCTGAAGCTTTCTTT

D: .
V: TRBV7-9
J: TRBJ1-2
size: once
CDR3: CASSTLITEDYGYTF
DNA: TGTGCCAGCAGCACGCTGATAACAGAAGACTATGGCTACACCTTC

D: .
V: TRBV11-2
J: TRBJ2-7
size: few
CDR3: CASTPGRGRLTSYEQYF
DNA: TGTGCCAGCACTCCGGGCAGGGGGAGGCTTACTTCCTACGAGCAGTACTTC